Below, 19 T cell receptor beta chains from the same sample are listed, as sequenced in a study of technical replicates of blood from a handful of donors. Data came from immunoSEQ multiplex PCR; TCRdb stores just in-frame clones and leaves some out. This table has around 89,000 clones, around 96% appearing once. The sequenced material came from T cells isolated from PBMCs. Receptors originate from a human donor in good health.

The rearrangement links TRBV23-1 to TRBJ2-4; TRBD2 might be the D (5 bases). TRBV23-1 is identified as an open reading frame with a role that is uncertain. The CDR3 totals 16 residues. Deletions cut 2 bases from V and 3 bases from J, with 14 bases between. The CDR3 DNA sequence: TGCGCCAGCAGTCAACCAATCAACCGGGGCAAAAACATTCAGTACTTC. Translated, it gives CASSQPINRGKNIQYF.

This chain uses TRBV28 with TRBJ1-5; D call uncertain. This CDR3 region has 15 residues. Deletions cut 4 bases from V and 4 bases from J, with 14 bases between. Germline-derived CDR1 and CDR2 are MDHEN and SYDVKM. CDR3 region: CASSYPRGRNQPQHF. The CDR3 DNA reads TGTGCCAGCAGTTACCCTAGAGGTCGGAATCAGCCCCAGCATTTT.

The rearrangement links TRBV5-4 to TRBJ2-2; D is possibly TRBD2 (5 bases). The CDR3 has 13 residues. Between the trimmed V and J ends, which lost 1 base and 5 bases, there was a span of 6 bases. Germline loops: CDR1 SGHNT, CDR2 YYREEE (reference sequence). The CDR3 nucleotides read TGTGCCAGCAGCTTGACGGGAACCGGGGAGCTGTTTTTT. This encodes CASSLTGTGELFF.

The chain uses TRBV7-9 and TRBJ2-2, with unresolved D. The CDR3 length is 15 residues. Germline V CDR1 and CDR2: SEHNR, FQNEAQ (reference sequence). Trimming pared 2 bases from V and 7 bases from J, leaving 14 bases between. The DNA for the CDR3 is TGTGCCAGCAGCTTATTAGGTACAACGGGCGGGGAGCTGTTTTTT. Translated: CASSLLGTTGGELFF.

This clone was observed a single time. This chain uses TRBV19 with TRBJ2-1, with TRBD2 matching 14 bases. Germline-derived CDR1 and CDR2 are LNHDA and SQIVND (reference sequence). This CDR3 region has 14 residues. The V segment lost 5 bases and the J segment 6 bases; nucleotides outside the gene matches: 0. The DNA of the CDR3 is TGTGCCAGTAGTGGACTAGCGGGAGGCAATGAGCAGTTCTTC. Protein product: CASSGLAGGNEQFF.

The chain employs TRBV7-3 and TRBJ2-3; 11 nucleotides align to TRBD2. The CDR3 runs to 15 residues. V trimming: 4 bases; J trimming: 4 bases; junction bases outside the gene matches: 4. Germline lookup yields CDR1 SGHTA and CDR2 FQGTGA. The CDR3 bases are TGTGCCAGCAGCTACGGGACTAGCGGTCCAGATACGCAGTATTTT. Encoded protein: CASSYGTSGPDTQYF.

The chain uses TRBV7-8 and TRBJ1-1, with D possibly matching TRBD1 (5 bases). Trimming shortened V by 1 base and J by 1 base, and 7 bases separated the two germline ends. Germline V gene data show CDR1 as SGHVS and CDR2 as FQNEAQ. The CDR3 has 14 amino acids. The chain's CDR3 is CASSLVRGNTEAFF. DNA of the CDR3: TGTGCCAGCAGCTTAGTTAGGGGGAACACTGAAGCTTTCTTT.

The chain links TRBV9 to TRBJ2-1; 7 bases are a match to TRBD1. Germline-derived CDR1 and CDR2 are SGDLS and YYNGEE. Losses at the gene ends were 3 bases for V and 7 bases for J; bases not matched to a gene: 10. The CDR3 loop spans 15 amino acids. The CDR3 coding sequence is TGTGCCAGCAGCGCAATCGGGACAGTGATTAATGAGCAGTTCTTC. It codes for CASSAIGTVINEQFF.

The chain links TRBV27 to TRBJ1-5; D ambiguous. V lost 2 bases and J lost 0, with 17 bases in between. Germline CDR1 and CDR2: MNHEY and SMNVEV (reference sequence). The CDR3 sequence is 18 residues long. The CDR3 spells CASSLNAPTEYSNQPQHF. The DNA for the CDR3 is TGTGCCAGCAGTTTAAATGCCCCCACAGAGTATAGCAATCAGCCCCAGCATTTT.

This clone was counted once. This rearrangement joins TRBV19 to TRBJ1-1; D gene uncertain. CDR3 size: 16 residues. CDR1 is LNHDA and CDR2 is SQIVND in the germline V gene (reference sequence). Trimming removed 5 bases from V and 4 bases from J, with 20 bases in between. CDR3 sequence (DNA): TGTGCCAGTAGTCCCCCGGCCCCAGAGGGTCGCACTGAAGCTTTCTTT. Protein sequence: CASSPPAPEGRTEAFF.

This chain uses TRBV6-5 with TRBJ1-5; TRBD1 might be the D (6 bases). V was shortened by 0 bases and J by 1 base, with 7 bases between the two germline ends. From germline, CDR1 is MNHEY and CDR2 SVGAGI. The CDR3 extends over 15 amino acids. The CDR3 here is CASSYSTGSNQPQHF. CDR3 DNA: TGTGCCAGCAGTTACTCCACAGGGAGCAATCAGCCCCAGCATTTT.

The chain joins TRBV18 to TRBJ1-1; the match to TRBD1 covers 10 bases. The CDR3 loop spans 15 amino acids. With V trimmed by 2 bases and J by 1 base, 1 base remained unmatched. Germline lookup yields CDR1 KGHSH and CDR2 LQKENI. This CDR3 reads CASSPWDRGNTEAFF. In nucleotides, the CDR3 is TGTGCCAGCTCACCATGGGACAGGGGGAACACTGAAGCTTTCTTT.

This rearrangement joins TRBV7-3 to TRBJ2-2; D possibly corresponds to TRBD2 (6 bases). CDR1 and CDR2 (germline): SGHTA, FQGTGA. The CDR3 totals 13 residues. Trimming removed 2 bases at V and 8 bases at J, with 9 bases between. This CDR3 reads CASSLSGGGELFF. The CDR3 DNA reads as TGTGCCAGCAGCTTATCAGGAGGGGGGGAGCTGTTTTTT.

The chain uses TRBV4-1 and TRBJ2-7, with 9 nucleotides matching TRBD2. Germline assignment: CDR1 MGHRA and CDR2 YSYEKL. The length of the CDR3 is 15 residues. V lost 0 bases and J lost 3; bases outside the gene matches: 3. CDR3: CASSQDETSGYEQYF. DNA for the CDR3: TGCGCCAGCAGCCAAGATGAGACTAGCGGCTACGAGCAGTACTTC.

V and J are TRBV6-5 and TRBJ2-7; weak D call: TRBD1 (5 bases). Trimming took 0 bases from V and 5 from J, leaving 8 bases between them. Per germline, CDR1 MNHEY and CDR2 SVGAGI. CDR3 size: 13 residues. The CDR3 region has the DNA TGTGCCAGCAGTTACTCGGCAGGGAACGAGCAGTACTTC. Translating it yields CASSYSAGNEQYF.

V gene TRBV6-5 combines with J gene TRBJ1-1; D perhaps matches TRBD1 (6 bases). This CDR3 is 14 amino acids long. Trimming took 6 bases from V and 4 from J, leaving 15 bases between them. From germline, CDR1 is MNHEY and CDR2 SVGAGI. DNA for the CDR3: TGTGCCAGCAGCCGTAAGGGGGTGGGCACTGAAGCTTTCTTT. This gives the protein CASSRKGVGTEAFF.

V usage is TRBV30 and J usage is TRBJ1-6; D gene unclear. The germline V gene has CDR1 GTSNPN and CDR2 SVGIG (reference sequence). This CDR3 spans 12 amino acids. V lost 0 bases, J lost 10 bases, and 7 bases lay in between. The CDR3 protein is CAWSVWRSPLHF. CDR3 nucleotides: TGTGCCTGGAGTGTGTGGAGATCACCCCTCCACTTT.

This chain joins TRBV5-6 and TRBJ1-1; 7 nucleotides line up with TRBD1. V was clipped by 3 bases and J by 5 bases; unmatched bases: 7. The CDR3 consists of 14 residues. The V gene's germline CDR1 is SGHDT and CDR2 YYEEEE. This CDR3 is CASSSQEGATEAFF. The CDR3 bases are TGTGCCAGCAGCTCCCAGGAGGGGGCGACTGAAGCTTTCTTT. The full variable domain, its missing parts supplied by reference TRBV5-6 and TRBJ1-1, is DAGVTQSPTHLIKTRGQQVTLRCSPKSGHDTVSWYQQALGQGPQFIFQYYEEEERQRGNFPDRFSGHQFPNYSSELNVNALLLGDSALYLCASSSQEGATEAFFGQGTRLTVV.

The genes are TRBV5-1 and TRBJ2-1; 11 nucleotides line up with TRBD2. This CDR3 spans 15 amino acids. Germline trimming cut 1 base from V and 3 bases from J; bases unmatched to any gene: 0. Germline V lookup: CDR1 SGHRS, CDR2 YFSETQ. The CDR3 loop is CASSLLAGGYNEQFF. In DNA form, the CDR3 reads TGCGCCAGCAGCTTGCTAGCGGGGGGCTACAATGAGCAGTTCTTC.